This entry lists 16 T cell receptor beta chains sequenced from one sample in a study of shared clonotypes between healthy human individuals (TCRdb year 2020). The library was generated by the immunoSEQ multiplex PCR assay. The source is immuneACCESS, and TCRdb retained only in-frame sequences with V and J called. Part of the clones is not carried over; for the studies checked, unresolved V genes explain less than half of this, and the remainder is unexplained. The sample table shows 950,000 to 1,100,000 clones, and approximately 76% are seen once. The ten largest clones represent approximately 1.5% of the sample. Sequenced sample: memory CD4+ T cells sorted from blood. The cell subset or site label of this sample denotes: CD45RA-negative fraction. The source is a man between 18 and 29 years old in good health.

J is TRBJ2-3 and V is TRBV5-4; D is unclear. Per the germline V gene, CDR1 is SGHNT and CDR2 is YYREEE (reference sequence). Trimming shortened V by 3 bases and J by 0 bases, and 11 bases separated the two germline ends. The CDR3 is made up of 15 amino acids. CDR3 sequence reads: CASSSGRPSTDTQYF. The CDR3, as DNA: TGTGCCAGCAGCTCTGGACGTCCTAGCACAGATACGCAGTATTTT.

The table lists this clone with a few counts. The rearrangement uses TRBV2 and TRBJ1-4, with unresolved D. V lost 5 bases, J lost 6 bases, and 4 bases lay in between. Germline assignment: CDR1 SNHLY and CDR2 FYNNEI. CDR3 length: 11 residues. Here the CDR3 DNA reads TGTGCCAGCAGTTACGATGAAAAACTGTTTTTT. It translates to CASSYDEKLFF.

The V gene is TRBV4-3, the J gene TRBJ1-1; 9 bases match TRBD1. The germline gives CDR1 LGHNA, CDR2 YSLEER. V shed 2 bases, J shed 6 bases, and the junction held 4 bases outside the gene matches. CDR3 size: 14 residues. The CDR3 sequence: CASSQSDRGAEAFF. In DNA form, the CDR3 reads TGCGCCAGCAGCCAATCAGACAGGGGGGCTGAAGCTTTCTTT.

The chain joins TRBV7-9 to TRBJ2-5; D may correspond to TRBD1 or TRBD2 (5 bases each). Germline V gives CDR1 SEHNR, CDR2 FQNEAQ (reference sequence). CDR3 length: 14 residues. Trimming shortened V by 2 bases and J by 4 bases, and 11 bases separated the two germline ends. The CDR3 DNA sequence: TGTGCCAGCAGCTTACCCAATGGGGGAGAGACCCAGTACTTC. It encodes CASSLPNGGETQYF.

The chain has TRBV18 and TRBJ2-5, with TRBD1 as a possible D gene (6 bases). The length of the CDR3 is 15 residues. Per the germline V gene, CDR1 is KGHSH and CDR2 is LQKENI. Between the trimmed V and J ends, which lost 6 bases and 1 base, there was a span of 15 bases. The CDR3 bases are TGTGCCAGCTCCCGTGACAGGAAAGGCCAAGAGACCCAGTACTTC. Its translation is CASSRDRKGQETQYF.

V usage is TRBV11-2 and J usage is TRBJ1-2; 7 bases are shared with TRBD1. The J segment lost 4 bases and the V segment lost 3 bases, leaving 8 bases of the junction unmatched. Germline CDR1 reads SGHAT; CDR2 reads FQNNGV. The CDR3 is 15 amino acids. This CDR3 reads CASSFGWQGGYGYTF. The DNA for the CDR3 is TGTGCCAGCAGCTTCGGGTGGCAGGGGGGCTATGGCTACACCTTC.

This chain links TRBV5-1 with TRBJ2-1; the D gene is possibly TRBD2 (6 bases). The CDR3 is 15 amino acids. Deletions cut 0 bases from V and 5 bases from J, with 12 bases between. Germline V gives CDR1 SGHRS, CDR2 YFSETQ. The CDR3 DNA reads as TGCGCCAGCAGCTTGGTGGTGACTAGGGACAATGAGCAGTTCTTC. The encoded protein is CASSLVVTRDNEQFF.

This chain connects TRBV5-4 to TRBJ2-1; 14 nucleotides match TRBD2. Germline lookup yields CDR1 SGHNT and CDR2 YYREEE (reference sequence). V dropped 4 bases and J dropped 3; count of bases not matched to a gene: 6. The CDR3 has 17 residues. The CDR3 coding sequence is TGTGCCAGCAGCCTCGGGACTAGCGGGAGTTACTACAATGAGCAGTTCTTC. Translating it yields CASSLGTSGSYYNEQFF.

The rearrangement links TRBV10-1 to TRBJ2-7; 7 bases fit TRBD1. Trimming removed 6 bases from V and 12 bases from J; junction bases left unmatched: 11. There are 12 residues in the CDR3. The V gene's germline CDR1 is WNHNN and CDR2 SYGVQD (reference sequence). The CDR3 DNA follows: TGCGCCAGCAGCAAAGCCGGGACAGCTGTGTACTTC. It is translated as CASSKAGTAVYF.

The rearrangement links TRBV6-1 to TRBJ2-5; D is ambiguous. Germline lookup yields CDR1 MNHNS and CDR2 SASEGT. The V end lost 3 bases, the J end lost 7 bases, and 12 bases lay between the germline ends. The CDR3 spans 13 residues. The CDR3 nucleotides read TGTGCCAGCAGTGACCGCCCCCAGCGGACCCAGTACTTC. It translates to CASSDRPQRTQYF.

The V call is TRBV4-1, the J call TRBJ1-5; D is undetermined. In germline, CDR1 is MGHRA, CDR2 YSYEKL. The CDR3 covers 15 residues. Trimming pared 0 bases from V and 1 base from J, leaving 7 bases between. In DNA form, the CDR3 reads TGCGCCAGCAGCCAAGAAGCGCAGAGCAATCAGCCCCAGCATTTT. It specifies CASSQEAQSNQPQHF.

The chain carries TRBV7-9 and TRBJ2-7, with D hard to call. Germline CDR1 reads SEHNR; CDR2 reads FQNEAQ (reference sequence). The CDR3 loop spans 13 amino acids. Trimming removed 5 bases at V and 3 bases at J, with 11 bases between. CDR3 loop: CASSHAEGYEQYF. The DNA for the CDR3 is TGTGCCAGCAGCCACGCGGAAGGCTACGAGCAGTACTTC.

This clone was seen more than once but under ten times. The chain is built from TRBV7-9 and TRBJ1-2; 10 bases align to TRBD1. V was clipped by 6 bases and J by 2 bases; unmatched bases: 9. In germline, CDR1 is SEHNR, CDR2 FQNEAQ (reference sequence). The CDR3 contains 16 residues. Here the CDR3 DNA reads TGTGCCAGCAGGCCGGACAGGGGGAAGCTCAACTATGGCTACACCTTC. This encodes CASRPDRGKLNYGYTF.

This clone was detected only a few times. The chain is built from TRBV7-9 and TRBJ2-3, with D hard to call. V lost 5 bases to trimming and J lost 2 bases, with 2 bases between them. CDR3 length: 11 residues. Germline V gives CDR1 SEHNR, CDR2 FQNEAQ (reference sequence). The DNA for the CDR3 is TGTGCCAGCAGCAACACAGATACGCAGTATTTT. Translated, it gives CASSNTDTQYF. The full variable domain, rest sourced from reference TRBV7-9 and TRBJ2-3, is DTGVSQNPRHKITKRGQNVTFRCDPISEHNRLYWYRQTLGQGPEFLTYFQNEAQLEKSRLLSDRFSAERPKGSFSTLEIQRTEQGDSAMYLCASSNTDTQYFGPGTRLTVL.

Only a few counts were recorded for this clone. The gene calls are TRBV7-9 and TRBJ2-5, with TRBD2 as a possible D gene (5 bases). Germline-derived CDR1 and CDR2 are SEHNR and FQNEAQ (reference sequence). V lost 6 bases and J 0 bases, leaving 17 bases between the germline ends. The CDR3 is 16 residues long. In nucleotides, the CDR3 is TGTGCCAGCAGTAGCGCGAGCGTCCTGAACCAAGAGACCCAGTACTTC. It specifies CASSSASVLNQETQYF.

J is TRBJ1-3 and V is TRBV30, with 7 bases aligning to TRBD1. CDR1 is GTSNPN and CDR2 is SVGIG in the germline V gene (reference sequence). CDR3 length: 14 amino acids. V lost 7 bases and J lost 8; bases outside the gene matches: 14. CDR3 coding DNA: TGTGCCTTTCTCCGACAGGGAAGAGGGTACACCATATATTTT. This codes for CAFLRQGRGYTIYF.